This entry concerns a single T cell receptor (beta chain). What antigen it recognizes has not been identified. No qualities accompany the bases; no much larger clone lies one base away. The time point label, as the study defines it: baseline before first vaccination. The vaccinee samples were drawn from two UK trials, COV001 and COV002, one of which was a single-blind randomized controlled phase 2/3 trial testing AZD1222 (ChAdOx1 nCoV-19) in healthy adults. For TCRbeta chain sequencing, PBMC samples were collected from trial participants at day 0 and at day 28 after the second dose. The CDR3 regions of human TCRbeta chains were subjected to immunosequencing. The original pipeline was this. TCRs in the repertoires were compared against a reference library of SARS-CoV-2-specific TCRs that had been generated with the MIRA antigen-specificity platform. Breadth meant the fraction of unique TCRs that were SARS-CoV-2-associated, whereas depth meant the fraction of total T cells that were SARS-CoV-2-associated. Each spike-specific TCR was assigned to its reactive spike region and to a CD4 or CD8 class using the MIRA data. Log10-transformed breadth and depth values were compared by one-way ANOVA with Sidak's multiple comparisons tests. Entries here come from immuneACCESS through TCRdb and include only in-frame sequences with V and J called. Some clones fail to appear in such tables; in the studies checked, an unresolved V gene covers under half of the shortfall, and the cause of the remainder is unknown. The V and J calls and clone size are taken from that table; D and trimming were inferred from the DNA. The sample records more than 100,000 clones, 87% of which are singletons. About 1.2% of the sample comes from the top ten.

These data originate in a study of T cell responses to AZD1222 COVID-19 vaccine (dated by TCRdb to about 2021). With respect to the entire study: Because spike-specific TCR depth and breadth did not differ between the two schedules, AZD1222 recipients who got a second dose at roughly 4 weeks were pooled with those who got a second dose at roughly 12 weeks. A total of more than 230 trial participants underwent TCR sequencing, of whom 207 received two doses of AZD1222 and 26 received two doses of the MenACWY control vaccine. Trial participants were enrolled by age into subgroups of 18-55, 56-69 and 70-plus years, and around 140, 26 and 57 TCR-sequenced participants, respectively, were included in these subgroups. What the study reported, not specific to this receptor: Spike-specific TCR breadth and depth rose significantly after two AZD1222 doses compared with day 0 and with MenACWY recipients. Conclusions about previously exposed vaccinees were limited because only five to seven AZD1222 recipients were SARS-CoV-2 seropositive at baseline. Most participants were white British and females outnumbered males, and the authors suggested that clonal diversity may have been underestimated. Nearly half of unique spike-specific TCRs reportedly recognized epitopes outside regions mutated in the B.1.351 and B.1.1.7 variants. Because no samples from the day 14 peak response were available, repertoires could be characterized only after the peak T cell response. The 56-69-year group was small, and its depth increase did not reach significance, likely because of low power. CD4 TCRs associated with the vaccine covered the entire spike protein, and the dominant responses were in regions 160-218 and 743-854.

The V end loses 0 bases and the J end loses 6 bases, and a stretch of 17 bases separates them. CDR1 and CDR2, looked up from the germline V gene, are SGHRS and YFSETQ. Taken from cysteine to phenylalanine, the CDR3 has 16 residues. The CDR3 DNA has 48 bases and is translated from base 1. The TCR originated in an adult in good health. The V and J segments used are TRBV5-1 and TRBJ2-3, with no reliable assignment of the D segment. The starting material was peripheral blood, obtained on day 0 of AZD1222 vaccination. The bases are TGCGCCAGCAGCTTGGCCTCTCGCTCTAAGGGCGATACGCAGTATTTT. Its protein reads: CASSLASRSKGDTQYF.